This entry lists 28 T cell receptor beta chains sequenced from one sample in a study of response to subunit inactivated influenza vaccine. TCRdb reanalysed the RT-PCR reads using MiXCR and keeps one entry per CDR3 protein. The table includes around 490,000 distinct CDR3 sequences, less than 10% detected once. The sequencing here drew on PBMCs from blood, taken around 25 months after vaccination. These receptors were taken from a man between 50 and 70 years old who received an inactivated influenza vaccine.

This clonotype turned up a few times. V usage is TRBV6-1 and J usage is TRBJ2-7; D is uncertain. V dropped 5 bases and J dropped 3 bases, with 14 bases sitting between them. This CDR3 is 14 amino acids long. CDR1 is MNHNS and CDR2 is SASEGT in the germline V gene. The CDR3 sequence: CASSPPADLYEQYF. The CDR3 DNA sequence: TGTGCCAGCAGTCCCCCGGCGGACCTCTACGAGCAGTACTTC.

This clonotype was observed a handful of times. The J gene is TRBJ1-1, the V gene TRBV6-6, with no clear D. The CDR3 has 12 residues. Germline assignment: CDR1 MNHNY and CDR2 SVGAGI (reference sequence). V dropped 11 bases and J dropped 1 base, with 11 bases sitting between them. The CDR3 region has the DNA TGTGCCGCCAAGAACTCGAACACTGAAGCTTTCTTT. It specifies CAAKNSNTEAFF.

Turning to this clonotype: The junction departs from the called germline gene at one end, perhaps through a read error. V is TRBV20-1 and J is TRBJ2-7, with 10 positions matching TRBD2. Per the germline V gene, CDR1 is DFQATT and CDR2 is SNEGSKA (reference sequence). The CDR3 length is 15 residues. The CDR3 DNA reads TGCAGTGCTAGGGCTAGCGGGAGTGTCTCCTACAAGCAGTACTTC. It is translated as CSARASGSVSYKQYF.

The chain combines TRBV18 with TRBJ1-2; unclear D gene. The CDR3 is 15 amino acids. The V end was cut by 0 bases, the J end by 8 bases, with 16 bases between. The germline CDR1 and CDR2 sequences are KGHSH and LQKENI. CDR3 sequence (DNA): TGTGCCAGCTCACCACCGGTGGAGGGTGGTGGCGGCTACACCTTC. Translating it yields CASSPPVEGGGGYTF.

The sample holds a few counts of this clonotype. This sequence joins TRBV6-2 or TRBV6-3 and TRBJ1-1; unclear D gene. From germline, CDR1 is MNHEY and CDR2 SVGEGT. The CDR3 loop spans 14 amino acids. V lost 2 bases and J lost 3, with 10 bases in between. The CDR3 region is CASSYPRLYTEAFF. As DNA, the CDR3 is TGTGCCAGCAGTTACCCCCGTTTGTACACTGAAGCTTTCTTT.

There are many counts of this clonotype. The chain joins TRBV7-2 to TRBJ2-3, with a possible D match to TRBD2 (6 bases). The CDR3 loop spans 17 amino acids. V was cut by 5 bases and J by 3 bases, with 21 bases left in between. Germline V gives CDR1 SGHTA, CDR2 FQGNSA. The CDR3 spells CASSQAPGVGRTDTQYF. The CDR3 coding sequence is TGTGCCAGCAGCCAAGCGCCGGGAGTGGGCCGGACAGATACGCAGTATTTT.

The chain has TRBV4-3 and TRBJ2-1, with D possibly matching TRBD2 (6 bases). V lost 0 bases to trimming and J lost 4 bases, with 13 bases between them. The CDR3 runs 16 residues. Germline V lookup: CDR1 LGHNA, CDR2 YSLEER. This CDR3 reads CASSQERARGYNEQFF. The CDR3 nucleotides read TGCGCCAGCAGCCAAGAGCGGGCGCGGGGATACAATGAGCAGTTCTTC.

The CDR3 DNA reads as TGTGCCAGCAGCCGGACCCTCTACGAGCAGTACTTC. Encoded protein: CASSRTLYEQYF. The genes are TRBV6-2 or TRBV6-3 and TRBJ2-7; no clear D gene. Germline CDR1 and CDR2: MNHEY and SVGEGT. V shed 6 bases and J shed 3 bases, with 9 bases lying between them. The CDR3 runs 12 residues.

This rearrangement joins TRBV5-5 to TRBJ2-7; 8 bases agree with TRBD1. From germline, CDR1 is SGHKS and CDR2 YYEKEE (reference sequence). This CDR3 contains 14 residues. Trimming took 3 bases from V and 5 from J; bases not matched to a gene: 7. The CDR3 sequence is CASSWDRPMHEQYF. The CDR3 nucleotides are TGTGCCAGCAGCTGGGACAGGCCTATGCACGAGCAGTACTTC.

This clonotype was seen many times. V usage is TRBV5-1 and J usage is TRBJ2-2, with D possibly TRBD1 on 6 matching bases. Trimming pared 2 bases from V and 5 bases from J, leaving 13 bases between. The germline CDR1 and CDR2 sequences are SGHRS and YFSETQ. This CDR3 has 15 amino acids. The CDR3 DNA sequence: TGCGCCAGCAGCTTAATGGGGGCACGGACCGGGGAGCTGTTTTTT. It codes for CASSLMGARTGELFF.

DNA for the CDR3: TGTGCCAGTAGTATTTCGAGGGGGTTGTCCTACAATGAGCAGTTCTTC. Its protein product is CASSISRGLSYNEQFF. V gene TRBV19 combines with J gene TRBJ2-1; a possible D gene is TRBD1 (6 bases). The length of the CDR3 is 16 residues. Germline lookup yields CDR1 LNHDA and CDR2 SQIVND (reference sequence). Trimming took off 3 bases at V and 1 base at J, with 13 bases between the two ends.

The genes are TRBV5-1 and TRBJ2-7, with TRBD2 matching 8 bases. Germline CDR1 is SGHRS and CDR2 is YFSETQ. This CDR3 spans 12 amino acids. V dropped 4 bases and J dropped 6; count of bases not matched to a gene: 3. The CDR3 DNA reads as TGCGCCAGCAGCCCGGGGGGGGTCGAGCAGTACTTC. Translating it yields CASSPGGVEQYF.

V is TRBV5-6 and J is TRBJ2-7; D is perhaps TRBD1 (6 bases). This CDR3 region has 14 residues. In germline, CDR1 is SGHDT, CDR2 YYEEEE. Trimming left V 5 bases short and J 1 base short, with 13 bases between. CDR3 nucleotides: TGTGCCAGCAGTTTGCCGGGACAATCCTACGAGCAGTACTTC. Its protein is CASSLPGQSYEQYF.

This clonotype was detected a few times. CDR3 amino acids: CASSLGTGLNEQFF. CDR3 sequence (DNA): TGCGCCAGCAGCTTAGGGACAGGGTTGAATGAGCAGTTCTTC. V is TRBV5-1 and J is TRBJ2-1; 9 bases agree with TRBD1. The CDR3 is 14 residues long. Trimming removed 2 bases from V and 7 bases from J; junction bases left unmatched: 4. CDR1 SGHRS and CDR2 YFSETQ come from the germline V gene.

This clonotype was found many times. The rearrangement uses TRBV15 and TRBJ1-5; 8 bases line up with TRBD1. The V gene end was trimmed by 5 bases and the J gene end by 5 bases; junction bases not matched to a gene: 5. The CDR3 runs to 14 residues. Germline loops: CDR1 LNHNV, CDR2 YYDKDF (reference sequence). The CDR3 region has the DNA TGTGCCACCAGCCGGACAGGGTTTGATCAGCCCCAGCATTTT. Residues: CATSRTGFDQPQHF.

This chain uses TRBV6-1 with TRBJ2-7, with D perhaps matching TRBD1 or TRBD2 (6 bases each). Trimming stripped 6 bases from V and 6 bases from J, with 15 bases between. CDR3 size: 13 residues. The V gene's germline CDR1 is MNHNS and CDR2 SASEGT. The CDR3 region has the DNA TGTGCCAGCAGCAGAGGGGGGCGGGCCGAGCAGTACTTC. Protein: CASSRGGRAEQYF.

This clonotype was recorded a few times. V usage is TRBV29-1 and J usage is TRBJ2-1, with D perhaps matching TRBD2 (5 bases). There are 13 residues in the CDR3. Deletions cut 8 bases from V and 10 bases from J, with 21 bases between. CDR1 is SQVTM and CDR2 is ANQGSEA in the germline V gene. The CDR3 spells CSSNPSGLREQFF. CDR3 sequence (DNA): TGCAGCTCAAACCCAAGCGGACTGAGGGAGCAGTTCTTC.

The gene calls are TRBV4-1 and TRBJ2-5, with D possibly being TRBD2 (5 bases). Trimming shortened V by 1 base and J by 1 base, and 10 bases separated the two germline ends. The CDR3 has 15 residues. Germline V CDR1 and CDR2: MGHRA, YSYEKL. The CDR3 here is CASSQGRRLQETQYF. CDR3 bases: TGCGCCAGCAGCCAAGGCAGGAGGCTCCAAGAGACCCAGTACTTC.

This rearrangement joins TRBV6-2 or TRBV6-3 to TRBJ2-7; D unresolved. Germline V gives CDR1 MNHEY, CDR2 SVGEGT. V was pared by 4 bases and J by 2 bases, with 9 bases between. This CDR3 spans 13 amino acids. The CDR3 here is CASSFRLTYEQYF. As DNA, the CDR3 is TGTGCCAGCAGTTTCAGGTTGACCTACGAGCAGTACTTC.

Concerning this clonotype itself: A read error is likely, as this CDR3 ends without the conserved phenylalanine or tryptophan. The chain has TRBV20-1 and TRBJ1-1; 9 positions agree with TRBD1. The CDR3 consists of 14 residues. The V and J ends lost 8 bases and 5 bases, in that order; junction bases with no gene match: 12. Per the germline V gene, CDR1 is DFQATT and CDR2 is SNEGSKA (reference sequence). Written as DNA, the CDR3 is TGCAGTACCCGCCCTGGGACAGGGAGGACTGAAGCTTTCTCT. Translation gives CSTRPGTGRTEAFS.

CDR3 amino acids: CASQTGLASTGELFF. The CDR3 nucleotides are TGTGCCTCACAGACGGGGCTAGCGAGTACCGGGGAGCTGTTTTTT. The genes are TRBV28 and TRBJ2-2, with a possible D match to TRBD2 (6 bases). V was shortened by 11 bases and J by 5 bases, with 21 bases between the two germline ends. The CDR3 sequence is 15 residues long. Germline CDR1 reads MDHEN; CDR2 reads SYDVKM. The whole variable domain, remainder taken from reference TRBV28 and TRBJ2-2, is DVKVTQSSRYLVKRTGEKVFLECVQDMDHENMFWYRQDPGLGLRLIYFSYDVKMKEKGDIPEGYSVSREKKERFSLILESASTNQTSMYLCASQTGLASTGELFFGEGSRLTVL.

Ten or more counts support this clonotype. The chain employs TRBV5-4 and TRBJ2-7; tentative D call: TRBD1 (5 bases). Germline CDR1 and CDR2: SGHNT and YYREEE (reference sequence). This CDR3 is built from 14 residues. V was shortened by 0 bases and J by 2 bases, with 9 bases between the two germline ends. This CDR3 is CASSLEAGPYEQYF. Written as DNA, the CDR3 is TGTGCCAGCAGCTTGGAGGCAGGGCCCTACGAGCAGTACTTC. The full variable domain, its missing parts supplied by reference TRBV5-4 and TRBJ2-7, is ETGVTQSPTHLIKTRGQQVTLRCSSQSGHNTVSWYQQALGQGPQFIFQYYREEENGRGNFPPRFSGLQFPNYSSELNVNALELDDSALYLCASSLEAGPYEQYFGPGTRLTVT.

In this sample, this clonotype turned up a few times. This sequence joins TRBV7-9 and TRBJ2-3; D possibly uses TRBD1 or TRBD2 (5 bases each). The V gene lost 11 bases and the J gene lost 3 bases, with 12 bases spanning the gap. The CDR3 runs to 12 residues. Germline V lookup: CDR1 SEHNR, CDR2 FQNEAQ (reference sequence). The CDR3 nucleotides read TGTGCCGGCGCGAGGGGTACAGATACGCAGTATTTT. It is translated as CAGARGTDTQYF.

This clonotype occurred a few times. This sequence joins TRBV20-1 and TRBJ2-1, with D unresolved. CDR1 is DFQATT, CDR2 SNEGSKA, per germline (reference sequence). CDR3 length equals 12 residues. V lost 2 bases, J lost 9 bases, and 11 bases lay in between. The CDR3 loop reads CSARTPQVEQFF. The DNA of the CDR3 is TGCAGTGCTAGAACCCCTCAAGTTGAGCAGTTCTTC.

The chain couples TRBV5-1 to TRBJ2-5, with a weak D call TRBD1 (6 bases). Germline V lookup: CDR1 SGHRS, CDR2 YFSETQ. The V and J ends lost 4 bases and 5 bases respectively, with 18 bases between them. This CDR3 contains 15 residues. The CDR3, as DNA: TGCGCCAGCAGCGTGGTGCAGGGGTCTGGGGAGACCCAGTACTTC. It yields the protein CASSVVQGSGETQYF.

This clonotype has more than one count but fewer than ten. The chain uses TRBV3-1 and TRBJ1-1; 8 nucleotides agree with TRBD1. The germline V gene has CDR1 LGHDT and CDR2 YNNKEL (reference sequence). V lost 4 bases and J lost 11; bases outside the gene matches: 9. The CDR3 is 13 residues long. The CDR3 bases are TGTGCCAGCAGCCGCAGGGGGCCCGGTTTCGCTTTCTTT. This codes for CASSRRGPGFAFF.

This clonotype was observed at least ten times. The gene calls are TRBV12-3 or TRBV12-4 and TRBJ1-2, with 7 bases lining up with TRBD1. The CDR3 totals 14 residues. V was clipped by 5 bases and J by 13 bases; unmatched bases: 16. The CDR3 bases are TGTGCCAGCAGTAGCAGGACAGGCGGGATGGCCCCCACCTTC. This gives the protein CASSSRTGGMAPTF.

The chain joins TRBV2 to TRBJ1-2; unclear D gene. The CDR3 extends over 10 amino acids. Germline V lookup: CDR1 SNHLY, CDR2 FYNNEI. The V and J ends lost 2 bases and 7 bases respectively, with 2 bases between them. This CDR3 reads CASSEIGYTF. DNA of the CDR3: TGTGCCAGCAGTGAAATTGGCTACACCTTC.